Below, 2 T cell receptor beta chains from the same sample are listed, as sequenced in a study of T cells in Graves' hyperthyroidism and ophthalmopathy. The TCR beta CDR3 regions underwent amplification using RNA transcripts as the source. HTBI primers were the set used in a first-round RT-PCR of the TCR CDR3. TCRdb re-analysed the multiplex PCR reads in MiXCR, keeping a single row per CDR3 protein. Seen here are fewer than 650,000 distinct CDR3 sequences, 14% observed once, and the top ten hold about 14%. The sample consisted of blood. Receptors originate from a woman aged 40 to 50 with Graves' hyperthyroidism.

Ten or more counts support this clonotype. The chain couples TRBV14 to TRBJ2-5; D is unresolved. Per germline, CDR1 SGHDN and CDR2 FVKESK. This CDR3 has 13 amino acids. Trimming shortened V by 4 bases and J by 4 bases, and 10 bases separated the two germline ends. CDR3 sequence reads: CASSRDLGETQYF. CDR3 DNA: TGTGCCAGCAGCCGCGACTTGGGAGAGACCCAGTACTTC.

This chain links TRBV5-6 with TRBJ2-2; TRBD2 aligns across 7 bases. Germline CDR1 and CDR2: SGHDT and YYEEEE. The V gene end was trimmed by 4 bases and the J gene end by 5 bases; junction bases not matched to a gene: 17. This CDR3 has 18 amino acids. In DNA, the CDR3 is TGTGCCAGCAGCCGATTCCGACTCGCGGGAGTAGGGACCGGGGAGCTGTTTTTT. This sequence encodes CASSRFRLAGVGTGELFF.